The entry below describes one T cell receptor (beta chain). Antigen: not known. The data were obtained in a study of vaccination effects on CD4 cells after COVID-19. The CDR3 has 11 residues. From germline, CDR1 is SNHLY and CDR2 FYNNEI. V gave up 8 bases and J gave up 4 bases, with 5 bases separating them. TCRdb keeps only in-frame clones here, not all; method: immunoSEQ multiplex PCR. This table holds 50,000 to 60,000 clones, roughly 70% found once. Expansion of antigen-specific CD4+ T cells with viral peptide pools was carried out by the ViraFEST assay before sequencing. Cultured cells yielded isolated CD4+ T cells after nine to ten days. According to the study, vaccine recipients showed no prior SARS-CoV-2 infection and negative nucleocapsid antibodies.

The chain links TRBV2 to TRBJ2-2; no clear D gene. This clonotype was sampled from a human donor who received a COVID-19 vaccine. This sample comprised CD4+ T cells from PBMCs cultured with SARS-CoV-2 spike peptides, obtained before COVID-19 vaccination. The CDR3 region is CASGVTGELFF. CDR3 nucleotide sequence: TGTGCCAGCGGGGTCACCGGGGAGCTGTTTTTT. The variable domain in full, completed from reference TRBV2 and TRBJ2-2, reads EPEVTQTPSHQVTQMGQEVILRCVPISNHLYFYWYRQILGQKVEFLVSFYNNEISEKSEIFDDQFSVERPDGSNFTLKIRSTKLEDSAMYFCASGVTGELFFGEGSRLTVL.